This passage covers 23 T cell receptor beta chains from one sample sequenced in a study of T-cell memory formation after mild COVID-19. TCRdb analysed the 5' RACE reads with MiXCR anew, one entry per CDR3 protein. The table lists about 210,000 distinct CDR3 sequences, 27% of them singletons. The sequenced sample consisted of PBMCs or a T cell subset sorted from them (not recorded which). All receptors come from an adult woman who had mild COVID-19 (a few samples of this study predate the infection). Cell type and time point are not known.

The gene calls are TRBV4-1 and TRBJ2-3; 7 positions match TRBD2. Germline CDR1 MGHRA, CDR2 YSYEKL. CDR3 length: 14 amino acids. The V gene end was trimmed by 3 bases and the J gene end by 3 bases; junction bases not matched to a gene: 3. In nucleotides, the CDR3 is TGCGCCAGCAGCCAGCGGGAGAGAACAGATACGCAGTATTTT. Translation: CASSQRERTDTQYF.

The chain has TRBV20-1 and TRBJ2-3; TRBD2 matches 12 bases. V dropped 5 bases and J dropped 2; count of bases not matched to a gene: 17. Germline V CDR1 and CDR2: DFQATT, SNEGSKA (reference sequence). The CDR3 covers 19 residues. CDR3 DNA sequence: TGCAGTGCTTTACCGTCCCTGAGACTAGCGGGGGATTCCACAGATACGCAGTATTTT. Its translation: CSALPSLRLAGDSTDTQYF.

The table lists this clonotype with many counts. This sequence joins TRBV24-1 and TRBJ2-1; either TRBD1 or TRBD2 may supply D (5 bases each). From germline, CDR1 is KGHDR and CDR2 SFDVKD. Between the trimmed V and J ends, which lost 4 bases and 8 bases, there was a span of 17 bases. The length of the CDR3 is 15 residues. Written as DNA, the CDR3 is TGTGCCACCAGTGACCCTGGGACGGTTCATGATGAGCAGTTCTTC. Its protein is CATSDPGTVHDEQFF.

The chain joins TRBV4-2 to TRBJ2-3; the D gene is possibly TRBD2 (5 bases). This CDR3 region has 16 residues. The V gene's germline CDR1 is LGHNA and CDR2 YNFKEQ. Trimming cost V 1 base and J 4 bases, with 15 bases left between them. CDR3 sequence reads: CASSQVEEAAADTQYF. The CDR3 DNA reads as TGTGCCAGCAGCCAAGTAGAGGAGGCCGCCGCAGATACGCAGTATTTT.

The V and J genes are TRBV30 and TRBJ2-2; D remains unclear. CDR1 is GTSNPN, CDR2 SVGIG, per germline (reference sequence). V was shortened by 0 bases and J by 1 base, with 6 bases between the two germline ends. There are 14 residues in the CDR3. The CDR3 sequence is CAWSVRKNTGELFF. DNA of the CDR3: TGTGCCTGGAGTGTAAGGAAGAACACCGGGGAGCTGTTTTTT.

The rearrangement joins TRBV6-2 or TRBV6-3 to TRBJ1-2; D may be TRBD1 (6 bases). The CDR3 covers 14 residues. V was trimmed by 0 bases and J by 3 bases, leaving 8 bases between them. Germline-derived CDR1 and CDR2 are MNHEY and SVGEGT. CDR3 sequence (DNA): TGTGCCAGCAGTTACTCGAGACAGGACTATGGCTACACCTTC. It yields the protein CASSYSRQDYGYTF.

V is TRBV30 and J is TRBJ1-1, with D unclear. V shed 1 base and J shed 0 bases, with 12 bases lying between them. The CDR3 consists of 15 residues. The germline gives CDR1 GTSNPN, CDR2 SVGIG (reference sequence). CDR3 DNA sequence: TGTGCCTGGAGTGCACCCCGGAGAGTGAACACTGAAGCTTTCTTT. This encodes CAWSAPRRVNTEAFF.

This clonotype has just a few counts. The DNA for the CDR3 is TGTGCCAGCAGCAAAGCGCCCCTACTAGCGGGAGAGTTAGCTCGAAAATTAAACAATGAGCAGTTCTTC. It translates to CASSKAPLLAGELARKLNNEQFF. This chain connects TRBV21-1 to TRBJ2-1; TRBD2 is taken as the D call from the table, unchecked against the DNA. TRBV21-1 is listed as a pseudogene. This CDR3 comprises 23 residues.

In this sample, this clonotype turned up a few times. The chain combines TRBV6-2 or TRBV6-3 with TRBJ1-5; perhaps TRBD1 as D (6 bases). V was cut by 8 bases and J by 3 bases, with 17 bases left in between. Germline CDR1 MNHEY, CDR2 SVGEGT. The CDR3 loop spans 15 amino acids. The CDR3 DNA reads TGTGCCAGCTCAGGGTGGACAGCTCCCAATCAGCCCCAGCATTTT. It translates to CASSGWTAPNQPQHF.

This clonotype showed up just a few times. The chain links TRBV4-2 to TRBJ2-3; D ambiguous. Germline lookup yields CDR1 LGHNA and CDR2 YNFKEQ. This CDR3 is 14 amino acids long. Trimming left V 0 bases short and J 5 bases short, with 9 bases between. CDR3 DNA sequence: TGTGCCAGCAGCCAAGATTCGGTGGGAGATACGCAGTATTTT. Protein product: CASSQDSVGDTQYF.

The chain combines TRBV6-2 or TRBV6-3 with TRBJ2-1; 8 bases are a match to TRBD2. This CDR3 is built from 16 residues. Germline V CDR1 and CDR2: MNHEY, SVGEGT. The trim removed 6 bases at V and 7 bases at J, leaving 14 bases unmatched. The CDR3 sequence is CASSRSRLAKGNEQFF. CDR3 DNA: TGTGCCAGCAGCCGAAGTCGACTAGCGAAGGGAAATGAGCAGTTCTTC.

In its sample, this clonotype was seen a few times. Here the CDR3 reads CASSLRDRGRRAYEQYF. The DNA of the CDR3 is TGCGCCAGCAGCCTCCGGGACAGGGGGCGGAGAGCCTACGAGCAGTACTTC. The J gene is TRBJ2-7, the V gene TRBV5-1; 12 bases agree with TRBD1. J lost 2 bases, V lost 4 bases, and 10 bases had no gene match. Germline CDR1 and CDR2: SGHRS and YFSETQ. This CDR3 region has 17 residues. Full variable domain (rest looked up from reference TRBV5-1 and TRBJ2-7): KAGVTQTPRYLIKTRGQQVTLSCSPISGHRSVSWYQQTPGQGLQFLFEYFSETQRNKGNFPGRFSGRQFSNSRSEMNVSTLELGDSALYLCASSLRDRGRRAYEQYFGPGTRLTVT.

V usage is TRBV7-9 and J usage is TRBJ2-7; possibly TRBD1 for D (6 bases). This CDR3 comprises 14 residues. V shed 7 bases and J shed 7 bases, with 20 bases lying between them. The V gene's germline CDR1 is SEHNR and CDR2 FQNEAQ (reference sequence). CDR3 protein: CASTTEGDRREQYF. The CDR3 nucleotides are TGTGCCAGCACCACAGAGGGGGATAGGAGGGAGCAGTACTTC.

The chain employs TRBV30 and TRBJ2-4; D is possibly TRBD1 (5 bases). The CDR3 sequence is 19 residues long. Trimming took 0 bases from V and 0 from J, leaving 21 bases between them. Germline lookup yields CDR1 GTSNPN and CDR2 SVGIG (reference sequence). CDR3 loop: CAWSVLGRGNLGAKNIQYF. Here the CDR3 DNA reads TGTGCCTGGAGTGTACTCGGTAGGGGTAATCTGGGAGCCAAAAACATTCAGTACTTC.

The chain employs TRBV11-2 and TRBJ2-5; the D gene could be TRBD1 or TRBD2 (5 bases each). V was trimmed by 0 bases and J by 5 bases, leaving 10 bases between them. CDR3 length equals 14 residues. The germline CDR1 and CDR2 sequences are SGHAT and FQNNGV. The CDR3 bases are TGTGCCAGCAGCTTAGATACGGGGCTGGAGACCCAGTACTTC. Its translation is CASSLDTGLETQYF.

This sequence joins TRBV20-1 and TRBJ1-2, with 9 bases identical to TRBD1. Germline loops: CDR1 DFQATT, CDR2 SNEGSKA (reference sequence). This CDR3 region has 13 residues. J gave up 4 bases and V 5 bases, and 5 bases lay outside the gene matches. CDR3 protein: CSADRGGFYGYTF. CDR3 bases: TGCAGTGCTGACAGGGGGGGCTTCTATGGCTACACCTTC.

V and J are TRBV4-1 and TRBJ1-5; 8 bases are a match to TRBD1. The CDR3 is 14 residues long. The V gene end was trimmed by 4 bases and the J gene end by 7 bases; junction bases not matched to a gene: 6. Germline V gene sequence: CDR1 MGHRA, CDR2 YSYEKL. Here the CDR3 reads CASSPDRANQPQHF. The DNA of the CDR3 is TGCGCCAGCAGCCCGGACAGGGCAAACCAGCCCCAGCATTTT.

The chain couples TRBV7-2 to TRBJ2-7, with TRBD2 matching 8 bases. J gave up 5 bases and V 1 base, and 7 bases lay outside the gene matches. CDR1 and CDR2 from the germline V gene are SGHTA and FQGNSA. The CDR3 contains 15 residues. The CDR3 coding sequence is TGTGCCAGCAGCTTAGATAGCGGGAAGATCGACGAGCAGTACTTC. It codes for CASSLDSGKIDEQYF.

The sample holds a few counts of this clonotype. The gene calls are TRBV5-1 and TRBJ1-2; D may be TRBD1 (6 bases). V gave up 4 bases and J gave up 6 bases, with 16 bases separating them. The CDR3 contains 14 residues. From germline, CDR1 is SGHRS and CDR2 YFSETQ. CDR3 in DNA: TGCGCCAGCAGCCCGCCCGCTCAGGGGAATGGCTACACCTTC. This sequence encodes CASSPPAQGNGYTF.

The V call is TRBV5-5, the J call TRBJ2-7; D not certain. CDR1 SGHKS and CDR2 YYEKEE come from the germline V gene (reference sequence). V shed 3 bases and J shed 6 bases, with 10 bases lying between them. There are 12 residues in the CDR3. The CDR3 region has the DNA TGTGCCAGCAGCTCGGAAGTAAGCGAGCAGTACTTC. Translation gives CASSSEVSEQYF.

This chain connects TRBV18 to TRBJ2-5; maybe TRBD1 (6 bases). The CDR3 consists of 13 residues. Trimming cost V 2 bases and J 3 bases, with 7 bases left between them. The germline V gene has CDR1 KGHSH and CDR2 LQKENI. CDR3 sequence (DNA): TGTGCCAGCTCACCAGGACAGAAAGAGACCCAGTACTTC. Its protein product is CASSPGQKETQYF.

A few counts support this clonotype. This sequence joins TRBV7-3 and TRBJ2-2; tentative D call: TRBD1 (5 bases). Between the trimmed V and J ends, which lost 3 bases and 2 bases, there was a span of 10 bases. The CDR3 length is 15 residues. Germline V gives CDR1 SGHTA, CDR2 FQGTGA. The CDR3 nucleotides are TGTGCCAGCAGCTTTACAGGAGTAAACACCGGGGAGCTGTTTTTT. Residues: CASSFTGVNTGELFF.

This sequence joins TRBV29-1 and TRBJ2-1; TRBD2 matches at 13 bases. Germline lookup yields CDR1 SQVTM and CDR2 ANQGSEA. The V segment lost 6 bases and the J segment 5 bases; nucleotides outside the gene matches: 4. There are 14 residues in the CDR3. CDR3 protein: CSVRLAGGHNEQFF. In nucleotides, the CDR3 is TGCAGCGTAAGACTAGCGGGGGGTCACAATGAGCAGTTCTTC.